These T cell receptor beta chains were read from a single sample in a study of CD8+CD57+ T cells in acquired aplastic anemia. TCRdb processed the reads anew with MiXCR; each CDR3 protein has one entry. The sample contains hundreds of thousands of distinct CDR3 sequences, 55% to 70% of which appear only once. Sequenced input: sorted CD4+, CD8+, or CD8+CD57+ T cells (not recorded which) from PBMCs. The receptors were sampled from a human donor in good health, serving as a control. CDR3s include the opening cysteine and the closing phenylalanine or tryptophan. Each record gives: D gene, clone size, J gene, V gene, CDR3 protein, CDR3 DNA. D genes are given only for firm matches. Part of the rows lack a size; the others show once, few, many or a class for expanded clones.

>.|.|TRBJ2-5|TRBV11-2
CASSLWGETQYF
TGTGCCAGCAGCTTATGGGGAGAGACCCAGTACTTC
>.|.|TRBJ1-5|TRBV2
CASSEVVFTARKPQHF
TGTGCCAGCAGTGAAGTAGTTTTTACTGCGCGTAAGCCCCAGCATTTT
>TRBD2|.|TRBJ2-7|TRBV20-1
CSATDGGSTYEQYF
TGCAGTGCCACCGACGGGGGGTCTACCTACGAGCAGTACTTC
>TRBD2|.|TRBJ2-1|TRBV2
CASSKRLAGGPNEQFF
TGTGCCAGCAGTAAAAGGCTAGCGGGGGGCCCCAATGAGCAGTTCTTC
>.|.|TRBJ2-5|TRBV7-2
CASSLVDAQYF
TGTGCCAGCAGCTTAGTCGACGCCCAGTACTTC
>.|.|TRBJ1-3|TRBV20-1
CSAGDLQGGTIYF
TGCAGTGCTGGGGATCTACAGGGAGGGACCATATATTTT
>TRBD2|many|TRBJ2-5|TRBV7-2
CASITGASGVTETQYF
TGTGCCAGCATCACGGGGGCTAGCGGGGTCACGGAGACCCAGTACTTC
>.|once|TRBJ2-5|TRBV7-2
CASSLALQETEYF
TGTGCCAGCAGCTTGGCGCTACAAGAGACCGAGTACTTC
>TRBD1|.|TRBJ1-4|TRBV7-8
CASSLGQGGGEKLFF
TGTGCCAGCAGCTTAGGACAGGGAGGGGGTGAAAAACTGTTTTTT
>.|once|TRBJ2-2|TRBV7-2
CASSQDGYGGELFF
TGTGCCAGCAGCCAAGACGGGTATGGCGGGGAGCTGTTTTTT
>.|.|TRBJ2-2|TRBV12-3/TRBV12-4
CASSWAGQNTGELFF
TGTGCCAGCAGCTGGGCCGGACAGAACACCGGGGAGCTGTTTTTT
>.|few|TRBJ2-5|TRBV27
CASSLNYGAQETQYF
TGTGCCAGCAGTCTAAATTACGGGGCTCAAGAGACCCAGTACTTC
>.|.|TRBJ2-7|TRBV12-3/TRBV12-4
CASSVTAPSEQYF
TGTGCCAGCAGTGTGACCGCACCTTCCGAGCAGTACTTC
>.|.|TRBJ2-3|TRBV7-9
CAWSVLGGAINTQYF
TGTGCCTGGAGTGTACTCGGGGGAGCCATAAATACGCAGTATTTT
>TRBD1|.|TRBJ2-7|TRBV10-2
CASSLTTGSYEQYF
TGCGCCAGCAGTCTCACGACAGGGAGCTACGAGCAGTACTTC
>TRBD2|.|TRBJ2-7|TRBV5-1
CASSPLQGGGGYEQYF
TGCGCCAGCAGCCCGCTCCAGGGCGGGGGGGGATACGAGCAGTACTTC
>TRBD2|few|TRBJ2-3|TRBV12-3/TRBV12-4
CASRRGGGTQYF
TGTGCCAGCAGGCGGGGGGGCGGTACGCAGTATTTT
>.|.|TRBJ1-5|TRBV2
CASRVVPQYF
TGTGCCAGCAGGGTGGTGCCCCAGTATTTC
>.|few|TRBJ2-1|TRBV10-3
CASSSPYRNPYNEQFF
TGTGCCAGCAGTTCCCCCTACAGAAACCCGTACAATGAGCAGTTCTTC
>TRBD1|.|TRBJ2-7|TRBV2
CASSAAGTGPYEQHF
TGTGCCAGCAGCGCCGCCGGGACAGGGCCATACGAGCAGCACTTC
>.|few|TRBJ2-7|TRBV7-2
CASSLVRTNEQYF
TGTGCCAGCAGCTTAGTCCGGACAAACGAGCAGTACTTC
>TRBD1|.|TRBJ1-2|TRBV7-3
CASSLQGSLFGYTF
TGTGCCAGCAGTTTACAGGGGAGTTTATTTGGCTACACCTTC
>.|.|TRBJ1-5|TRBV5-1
CASGVADTTDQHF
TGCGCCAGCGGCGTGGCGGACACCACAGACCAGCATTTT
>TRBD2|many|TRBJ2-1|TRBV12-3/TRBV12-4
CASSLIPSGGKVLFF
TGTGCCAGCAGTTTGATCCCTAGCGGGGGAAAAGTTCTGTTCTTC
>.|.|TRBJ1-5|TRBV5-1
CASSFLPGAGPQHF
TGCGCCAGCAGCTTTTTACCAGGGGCAGGGCCCCAGCATTTT
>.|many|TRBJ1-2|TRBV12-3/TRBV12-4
CASSLEMYAYGYTF
TGTGCCAGCAGCCTGGAAATGTACGCCTATGGCTACACCTTC
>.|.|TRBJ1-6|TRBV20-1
CSGRRDTQSSLHF
TGCAGTGGCCGGCGAGATACGCAGTCTTCCCTCCACTTT
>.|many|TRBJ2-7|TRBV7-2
CASSLVPGPEGEQYF
TGTGCCAGCAGCTTAGTCCCCGGTCCTGAGGGCGAGCAGTACTTC
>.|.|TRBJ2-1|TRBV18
CTSSSGGSYNEQFF
TGTACCAGCTCCAGCGGCGGCTCCTACAATGAGCAGTTCTTC
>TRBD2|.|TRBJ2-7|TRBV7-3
CASSNGGGSSYEHYF
TGTGCCAGCAGCAACGGGGGGGGAAGCTCCTACGAGCACTACTTC
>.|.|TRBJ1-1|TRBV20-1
CSATGGAISRTEAFF
TGCAGTGCTACGGGCGGAGCAATCAGCCGCACTGAAGCTTTCTTT
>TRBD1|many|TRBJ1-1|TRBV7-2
CASSPGQTGEAFF
TGTGCCAGCAGCCCAGGCCAGACAGGGGAAGCTTTCTTT
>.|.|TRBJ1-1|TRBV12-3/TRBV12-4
CASSIVGQDTEAFF
TGTGCCAGTAGTATAGTTGGGCAGGACACTGAAGCTTTCTTT
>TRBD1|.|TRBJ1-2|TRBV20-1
CSASPGTGVYGYTF
TGCAGTGCTAGTCCCGGGACAGGAGTTTATGGCTACACCTTC
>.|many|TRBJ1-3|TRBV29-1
CSVVESRSRSGNTIYF
TGCAGCGTTGTGGAGAGCCGATCCCGCAGTGGAAACACCATATATTTT
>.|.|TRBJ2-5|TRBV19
CASSGRPSDSTQYF
TGTGCCAGTAGTGGGAGACCTTCTGACTCGACCCAGTACTTT
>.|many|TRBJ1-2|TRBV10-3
CAISESRGAHGYTF
TGTGCCATCAGTGAGTCACGGGGAGCCCATGGCTACACCTTC